The rows below give T cell receptor beta chains drawn from one sample of a study of CXCR3-negative and CXCR3-positive naive CD8 T cells. TCRdb re-called the 5' RACE reads; every CDR3 protein appears as one record, without DNA. The sample data list roughly 80,000 distinct CDR3 sequences. Sequencing was done on a sample of naive CXCR3+ CD8+ T cells from blood. Receptor source: a human donor in good health. Some clones in this sample may be carry-over from other donors' samples. Each CDR3 is given with its conserved first and last residue.

j_call v_call cdr3_aa
TRBJ2-5 TRBV12-3/TRBV12-4 CASSLGFQGPRETQYF
TRBJ2-2 TRBV5-1 CASSLGGTGELFF
TRBJ2-2 TRBV5-1 CASSGVSGGAGGELFF
TRBJ2-2 TRBV20-1 CSARLGQDFGELFF
TRBJ2-1 TRBV14 CASSSSGGSSYNEQFF
TRBJ2-5 TRBV28 CASSSRLLRGQETQYF
TRBJ1-1 TRBV7-8 CASSLVQGADTEAFF
TRBJ2-1 TRBV10-3 CAIEPGGNNEQFF
TRBJ2-3 TRBV7-6 CASSQSPWVGPEGTDTQYF
TRBJ2-1 TRBV7-2 CASSLAAEKYNEQFF
TRBJ2-1 TRBV6-5 CASSLSTGTVDNEQFF
TRBJ2-1 TRBV29-1 CSVDQGVRNEQFF
TRBJ2-7 TRBV27 CASSLTGTSGHEQYF
TRBJ2-5 TRBV12-3/TRBV12-4 CASSSGPGQGTQEAQYF
TRBJ2-7 TRBV7-3 CASGTGAYEQYF
TRBJ2-1 TRBV4-1 CASSQATSGEYNEQFF